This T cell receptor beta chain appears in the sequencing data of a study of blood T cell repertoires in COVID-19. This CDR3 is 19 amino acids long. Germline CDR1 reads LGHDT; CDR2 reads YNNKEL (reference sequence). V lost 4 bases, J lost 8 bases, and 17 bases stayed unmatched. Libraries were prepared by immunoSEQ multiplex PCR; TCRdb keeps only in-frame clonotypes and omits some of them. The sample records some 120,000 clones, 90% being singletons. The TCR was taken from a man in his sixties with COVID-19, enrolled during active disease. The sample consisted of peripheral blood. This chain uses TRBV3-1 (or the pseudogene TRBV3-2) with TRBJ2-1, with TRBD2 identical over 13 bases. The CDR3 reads CASSPRGGGLAGVSDEQFF. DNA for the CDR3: TGTGCCAGCAGCCCGAGAGGGGGAGGACTAGCGGGAGTCTCGGATGAGCAGTTCTTC.